The present T cell receptor (beta chain) was sequenced within a study of blood T cell repertoires in COVID-19. Study as a whole: Sample material is recorded as cDNA or gDNA derived from T cells, B-cell-depleted T cells, or PBMCs.

After removal of 6 bases from V and 3 bases from J, the junction contained 15 bases not matched to a gene. This CDR3 is built from 17 residues. Germline V gene lookup returns CDR1 SGHNT and CDR2 YYREEE (reference sequence). In the study's own analysis: How many nucleated cells were present was estimated from reference gene primer amplification. Here immunoSEQ multiplex PCR was the method, and the copy in TCRdb shows in-frame clones only, minus some. D and trimming were read from the DNA, whereas the V and J calls and clone size are those reported in that table. The table has over 100,000 clones, roughly three quarters seen once.

The receptor comes from a woman aged 65 to 85 with acute or convalescent COVID-19. The sample was peripheral blood. The V gene is TRBV5-4, the J gene TRBJ1-1, with TRBD1 identical over 9 bases. The CDR3 sequence: CASILRPGQGQYTEAFF. CDR3 sequence (DNA): TGTGCCAGCATTCTGAGACCGGGACAGGGACAATACACTGAAGCTTTCTTT.